Included here is one TCR beta chain sequence, with context. This entry is derived from a study of T-cell reconstitution after alpha-beta-depleted transplantation in children. The CDR3 has 14 residues. Trimming at V came to 2 bases and at J to 0 bases, leaving 3 bases not matched to a gene. From germline, CDR1 is GTSNPN and CDR2 SVGIG (reference sequence). A library of TCRbeta sequences, prepared with unique molecular identifiers, was generated. TCRdb redid the calling of the PCR reads with MiXCR, one entry per CDR3 protein. In the table there are 200,000 to 300,000 distinct CDR3 sequences, about 12% of which are singletons.

This chain uses TRBV30 with TRBJ1-1, with TRBD1 matching 7 bases. This clonotype was obtained from a human donor who donated a stem cell graft to a child with acute lymphoblastic leukemia. The sample was PBMCs from the stem cell graft donor, taken from the stem cell graft. The CDR3 loop is CAWSRQGMNTEAFF. CDR3 nucleotide sequence: TGTGCCTGGAGTCGACAGGGCATGAACACTGAAGCTTTCTTT.